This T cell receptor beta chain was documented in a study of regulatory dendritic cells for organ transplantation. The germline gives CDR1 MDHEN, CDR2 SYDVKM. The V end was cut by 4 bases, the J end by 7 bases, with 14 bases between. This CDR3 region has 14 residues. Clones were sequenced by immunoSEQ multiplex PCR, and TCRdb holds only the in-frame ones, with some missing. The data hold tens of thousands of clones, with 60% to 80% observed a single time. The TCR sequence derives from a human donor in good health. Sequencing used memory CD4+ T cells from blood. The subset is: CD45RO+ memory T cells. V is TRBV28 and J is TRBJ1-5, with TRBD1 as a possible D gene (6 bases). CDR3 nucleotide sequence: TGTGCCAGCAGTTCGTACAGGGTAGAGCAGCCCCAGCATTTT. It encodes CASSSYRVEQPQHF. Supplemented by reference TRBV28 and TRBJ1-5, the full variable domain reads DVKVTQSSRYLVKRTGEKVFLECVQDMDHENMFWYRQDPGLGLRLIYFSYDVKMKEKGDIPEGYSVSREKKERFSLILESASTNQTSMYLCASSSYRVEQPQHFGDGTRLSIL.